A single sample is the source of the 3 T cell receptor beta chains below, sequenced in a study of vaccination effects on CD4 cells after COVID-19. After expansion with viral peptide pools in the ViraFEST assay, antigen-specific CD4+ T cells were sequenced. Subsequent to a culture period of under twelve days, CD4+ T cells were isolated. The person acquired a PCR-confirmed SARS-CoV-2 infection between March and December 2020. Clones were read by immunoSEQ multiplex PCR, and TCRdb kept only the in-frame ones, dropping some. Of 20,000 to 30,000 clones in the sample, 77% are singletons; the top ten hold under 25%. These receptors are not linked to any known antigen. The sample in question was CD4+ T cells from PBMCs cultured with HCoV-NL63 spike peptides, obtained before COVID-19 vaccination. Receptors were obtained from a human donor who had a prior SARS-CoV-2 infection.

This chain uses TRBV18 with TRBJ1-2; tentatively, D is TRBD1 (6 bases). Germline CDR1 reads KGHSH; CDR2 reads LQKENI. This CDR3 contains 14 residues. V lost 3 bases to trimming and J lost 5 bases, with 13 bases between them. CDR3 residues: CASSPLSGDYGYTF. DNA for the CDR3: TGTGCCAGCTCACCTTTGTCAGGGGATTATGGCTACACCTTC. Full variable domain (outside the CDR3, taken from reference TRBV18 and TRBJ1-2): NAGVMQNPRHLVRRRGQEARLRCSPMKGHSHVYWYRQLPEEGLKFMVYLQKENIIDESGMPKERFSAEFPKEGPSILRIQQVVRGDSAAYFCASSPLSGDYGYTFGSGTRLTVV.

This chain links TRBV10-3 with TRBJ2-3; D might be TRBD1 (5 bases). This CDR3 is 13 amino acids long. Trimming cost V 6 bases and J 1 base, with 8 bases left between them. Germline loops: CDR1 ENHRY, CDR2 SYGVKD. This CDR3 reads CAIRARGTDTQYF. The CDR3 nucleotides read TGTGCCATCAGGGCCAGGGGCACAGATACGCAGTATTTT.

This clone has more than one count but fewer than ten. The genes are TRBV5-4 and TRBJ1-1, with TRBD1 matching 7 bases. V was pared by 4 bases and J by 8 bases, with 8 bases of the junction left unmatched. Germline CDR1 SGHNT, CDR2 YYREEE (reference sequence). This CDR3 has 13 amino acids. The CDR3 nucleotides are TGTGCCAGCAGCCTGATAGAGACAGGGGAAGCTTTCTTT. It encodes CASSLIETGEAFF.